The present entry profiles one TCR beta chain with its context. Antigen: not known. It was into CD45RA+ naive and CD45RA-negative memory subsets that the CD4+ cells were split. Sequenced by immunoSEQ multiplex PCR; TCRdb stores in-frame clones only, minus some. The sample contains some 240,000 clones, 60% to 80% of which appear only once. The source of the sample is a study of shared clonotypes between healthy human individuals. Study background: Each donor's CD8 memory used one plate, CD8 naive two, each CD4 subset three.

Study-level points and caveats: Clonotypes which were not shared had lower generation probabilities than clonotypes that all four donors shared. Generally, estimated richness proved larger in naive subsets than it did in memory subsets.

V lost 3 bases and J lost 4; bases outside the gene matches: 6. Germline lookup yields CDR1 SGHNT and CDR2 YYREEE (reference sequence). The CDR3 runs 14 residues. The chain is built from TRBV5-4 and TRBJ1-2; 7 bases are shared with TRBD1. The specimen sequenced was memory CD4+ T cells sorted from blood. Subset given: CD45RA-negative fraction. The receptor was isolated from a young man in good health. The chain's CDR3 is CASSSGQAIYGYTF. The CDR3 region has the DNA TGTGCCAGCAGCTCTGGACAGGCCATCTATGGCTACACCTTC.